These T cell receptor beta chains were read from a single sample in a study of metastatic and nonmetastatic thyroid tumors. Through MiXCR, TCRdb re-clonotyped the PCR reads. This sample has 6,500 to 8,000 clones, with 28% found just once. Sequenced material: tumor tissue. These receptor sequences come from a male donor with papillary thyroid cancer or a benign thyroid nodule (not recorded which). Some clones in this sample may be carry-over from other donors' samples. CDR3s include the opening cysteine and the closing phenylalanine or tryptophan. The D gene is left open where the match is weak. The size field is filled for only some rows; it gives once, few, many or a size class.

j_call: TRBJ1-1
d_call: .
v_call: TRBV12-3/TRBV12-4
clone_size: .
cdr3_aa: CASRLATVLNTEAFF
cdr3_nt: TGTGCCAGCAGGCTCGCGACTGTCTTGAACACTGAAGCTTTCTTT

j_call: TRBJ1-6
d_call: .
v_call: TRBV7-8
clone_size: .
cdr3_aa: CASSLKSSLYNSPLHF
cdr3_nt: TGTGCCAGCAGCTTAAAGTCGTCCCTCTATAATTCACCCCTCCACTTT

j_call: TRBJ1-2
d_call: TRBD1
v_call: TRBV6-1
clone_size: few
cdr3_aa: CASTLGQGPYGYTF
cdr3_nt: TGTGCCAGCACCCTCGGACAGGGGCCCTATGGCTACACCTTC

j_call: TRBJ2-7
d_call: .
v_call: TRBV7-6
clone_size: .
cdr3_aa: CASSLDPGLAYEQYF
cdr3_nt: TGTGCCAGCAGCTTAGATCCAGGGTTAGCCTACGAGCAGTACTTC

j_call: TRBJ2-1
d_call: .
v_call: TRBV6-4
clone_size: few
cdr3_aa: CASSEKQENEQFF
cdr3_nt: TGTGCCAGCAGTGAAAAGCAGGAGAATGAGCAGTTCTTC

j_call: TRBJ2-3
d_call: .
v_call: TRBV6-1
clone_size: few
cdr3_aa: CAGRGTDTQYF
cdr3_nt: TGTGCCGGCAGGGGCACAGATACGCAGTATTTT

j_call: TRBJ1-2
d_call: .
v_call: TRBV20-1
clone_size: .
cdr3_aa: CSARAPRGANYGYTF
cdr3_nt: TGCAGTGCTAGAGCCCCGAGGGGGGCGAACTATGGCTACACCTTC

j_call: TRBJ2-7
d_call: .
v_call: TRBV24-1
clone_size: few
cdr3_aa: CATTDSGSRSYEQYF
cdr3_nt: TGTGCCACCACAGATAGCGGTAGCCGATCCTACGAGCAGTACTTT

j_call: TRBJ1-4
d_call: .
v_call: TRBV28
clone_size: medium-sized
cdr3_aa: CASSPGSTNEKLFF
cdr3_nt: TGTGCCAGCAGCCCAGGGTCAACTAATGAAAAACTGTTTTTT

j_call: TRBJ1-2
d_call: TRBD1
v_call: TRBV2
clone_size: .
cdr3_aa: CASRPDRAGYTF
cdr3_nt: TGTGCCAGCAGACCCGACAGGGCTGGCTACACCTTC

j_call: TRBJ1-6
d_call: .
v_call: TRBV15
clone_size: few
cdr3_aa: CATSRDYQAGSWPLHF
cdr3_nt: TGTGCCACCAGCAGAGACTATCAGGCAGGGAGTTGGCCCCTCCACTTT

j_call: TRBJ2-2
d_call: TRBD2
v_call: TRBV19
clone_size: .
cdr3_aa: CASSLSGRIDTGELFF
cdr3_nt: TGTGCCAGTAGTCTTAGCGGGAGGATTGACACCGGGGAGCTGTTTTTT

j_call: TRBJ2-7
d_call: .
v_call: TRBV6-2/TRBV6-3
clone_size: .
cdr3_aa: CASSLLAAGYEQYF
cdr3_nt: TGTGCCAGCAGTTTATTGGCCGCCGGATACGAGCAGTACTTC

j_call: TRBJ2-1
d_call: .
v_call: TRBV11-2
clone_size: .
cdr3_aa: CASSRRGRGLEQFF
cdr3_nt: TGTGCCAGCAGCCGGAGGGGCAGGGGTCTCGAGCAGTTCTTC

j_call: TRBJ1-4
d_call: .
v_call: TRBV30
clone_size: .
cdr3_aa: CAWTLQGGKLFF
cdr3_nt: TGTGCCTGGACTTTACAGGGAGGAAAACTGTTTTTT

j_call: TRBJ1-2
d_call: .
v_call: TRBV24-1
clone_size: .
cdr3_aa: CATRQGSGDGYTF
cdr3_nt: TGTGCCACCAGACAGGGCAGTGGTGATGGCTACACCTTC

j_call: TRBJ2-5
d_call: .
v_call: TRBV19
clone_size: few
cdr3_aa: CASSIGDGETQYF
cdr3_nt: TGTGCCAGTAGTATAGGGGACGGGGAGACCCAGTACTTC

j_call: TRBJ1-2
d_call: .
v_call: TRBV20-1
clone_size: .
cdr3_aa: CSARPGQNYGYTF
cdr3_nt: TGCAGTGCTAGGCCGGGACAAAACTATGGCTACACCTTC

j_call: TRBJ2-1
d_call: TRBD1
v_call: TRBV10-3
clone_size: .
cdr3_aa: CAISEWIGQGAIGNEQFF
cdr3_nt: TGTGCCATCAGTGAGTGGATTGGACAGGGGGCGATCGGCAATGAGCAGTTCTTC

j_call: TRBJ2-2
d_call: .
v_call: TRBV28
clone_size: few
cdr3_aa: CASSPPSPDTGELFF
cdr3_nt: TGTGCCAGCAGCCCACCCTCGCCGGACACCGGGGAGCTGTTTTTT

j_call: TRBJ2-3
d_call: TRBD2
v_call: TRBV28
clone_size: .
cdr3_aa: CASRTGAGDLDTQYF
cdr3_nt: TGTGCCAGCAGGACCGGAGCGGGAGATTTAGATACGCAGTATTTT

j_call: TRBJ1-1
d_call: .
v_call: TRBV5-1
clone_size: .
cdr3_aa: CASSPGGSAANTEAFF
cdr3_nt: TGCGCCAGCAGCCCGGGAGGTTCTGCAGCGAACACTGAAGCTTTCTTT

j_call: TRBJ1-3
d_call: .
v_call: TRBV30
clone_size: .
cdr3_aa: CAWIVGNTIYF
cdr3_nt: TGTGCCTGGATTGTCGGAAACACCATATATTTT

j_call: TRBJ2-3
d_call: .
v_call: TRBV28
clone_size: few
cdr3_aa: CASSLFGQASRDTQYF
cdr3_nt: TGTGCCAGCAGTTTATTTGGGCAGGCTTCCCGCGATACGCAGTATTTT

j_call: TRBJ1-1
d_call: .
v_call: TRBV30
clone_size: .
cdr3_aa: CAWETGVNTEAFF
cdr3_nt: TGTGCCTGGGAGACGGGGGTGAACACTGAAGCTTTCTTT

j_call: TRBJ2-1
d_call: .
v_call: TRBV7-9
clone_size: .
cdr3_aa: CASSYRRSNEQFF
cdr3_nt: TGTGCCAGCAGCTATCGACGGAGCAATGAGCAGTTCTTC

j_call: TRBJ2-3
d_call: .
v_call: TRBV20-1
clone_size: .
cdr3_aa: CSARRVEGARTDTQYF
cdr3_nt: TGCAGTGCTAGACGGGTGGAGGGAGCTAGGACAGATACGCAGTATTTT

j_call: TRBJ2-7
d_call: TRBD1
v_call: TRBV20-1
clone_size: medium-sized
cdr3_aa: CSARGQGAVEQYF
cdr3_nt: TGCAGTGCTAGAGGACAGGGGGCTGTCGAGCAGTACTTC

j_call: TRBJ2-1
d_call: TRBD1
v_call: TRBV6-1
clone_size: many
cdr3_aa: CASSGSTGGAEFF
cdr3_nt: TGTGCCAGCAGTGGATCCACAGGGGGCGCGGAGTTCTTC

j_call: TRBJ2-3
d_call: .
v_call: TRBV28
clone_size: few
cdr3_aa: CASTIGAGWFTDTQYF
cdr3_nt: TGTGCCAGCACCATAGGTGCGGGATGGTTCACAGATACGCAGTATTTT

j_call: TRBJ1-2
d_call: .
v_call: TRBV5-4
clone_size: many
cdr3_aa: CASSLREGHQYGYTF
cdr3_nt: TGTGCCAGCAGCTTGAGGGAGGGACATCAGTATGGCTACACCTTC

j_call: TRBJ1-2
d_call: TRBD1
v_call: TRBV6-4
clone_size: few
cdr3_aa: CASRTGTGGGYTF
cdr3_nt: TGTGCCAGTAGGACTGGGACAGGGGGAGGCTACACCTTC